These 3 T cell receptor beta chains share one sample of origin, sequenced in a study of post-analysis software for immune sequencing data. Study-level points and caveats: Controls showed lower frequencies than patients for a few TRBV segments, and TRBV5-6, TRBV5-1 and TRBV20-1 were among these.

No cognate antigen is known for these TCRs. Built from TCR beta cDNA, the libraries had unique molecular identifiers in them. From the PCR reads, TCRdb called clonotypes with MiXCR, one entry per CDR3 protein. Altogether about 430,000 distinct CDR3 sequences are present, 39% being singletons, with the ten largest covering 6% to 9%. The sample consisted of blood. The receptors originated from a girl aged 2-10 years with multiple sclerosis.

The rearrangement uses TRBV29-1 and TRBJ2-5, with D perhaps TRBD1 or TRBD2 (6 bases each). There are 16 residues in the CDR3. Germline assignment: CDR1 SQVTM and CDR2 ANQGSEA. With 0 bases removed from V and 9 bases from J, the gap between germline ends came to 23 bases. The DNA for the CDR3 is TGCAGCGTTGAAGATGCGGGACATACCCTAAGGGAATCCCAGTACTTC. It codes for CSVEDAGHTLRESQYF.

The rearrangement uses TRBV7-2 and TRBJ1-5; tentative D call: TRBD1 (5 bases). CDR3 size: 15 residues. Trimming pared 2 bases from V and 1 base from J, leaving 9 bases between. The V gene's germline CDR1 is SGHTA and CDR2 FQGNSA. The CDR3 spells CASSLQGSSNQPQHF. DNA of the CDR3: TGTGCCAGCAGCTTACAGGGATCGAGCAATCAGCCCCAGCATTTT. Full variable domain (outside the CDR3, taken from reference TRBV7-2 and TRBJ1-5): GAGVSQSPSNKVTEKGKDVELRCDPISGHTALYWYRQSLGQGLEFLIYFQGNSAPDKSGLPSDRFSAERTGGSVSTLTIQRTQQEDSAVYLCASSLQGSSNQPQHFGDGTRLSIL.

The rearrangement uses TRBV4-1 and TRBJ1-2, with D possibly matching TRBD1 (5 bases). Looked up from germline, CDR1 is MGHRA and CDR2 is YSYEKL. The CDR3 consists of 14 residues. V lost 1 base and J lost 4, with 10 bases in between. In DNA form, the CDR3 reads TGCGCCAGCAGCCAAGGTCCAGGGAGCTATGGCTACACCTTC. It encodes CASSQGPGSYGYTF.